This is a list of T cell receptor beta chains from one sample in a study of regulatory dendritic cells for organ transplantation. Sequencing was performed with immunoSEQ multiplex PCR; in TCRdb, only in-frame clones are kept and a portion is missing. Found here are about 28,000 clones, approximately 82% of them singletons; the top ten hold roughly 0.4%. The material sequenced was naive CD8+ T cells from blood. Source of these receptors: a human donor in good health. Each CDR3 is given with its conserved first and last residue. D genes are given only for firm matches. The size of a clone is reported for some rows only, either as once, few or many, or as a class for expanded clones.

abundance	v_gene	j_gene	d_gene	CDR3aa	CDR3nt
few	TRBV4-3	TRBJ2-7	.	CASSQSTRVSSYEQYF	TGCGCCAGCAGCCAATCGACTAGGGTGAGCTCCTACGAGCAGTACTTC
.	TRBV11-2	TRBJ2-7	.	CASSSSTEQYF	TGTGCCAGCAGCTCTAGTACCGAGCAGTACTTC
.	TRBV4-1	TRBJ1-1	TRBD1	CASSQAGQGYTEAFF	TGCGCCAGCAGCCAAGCAGGACAGGGTTATACTGAAGCTTTCTTT
.	TRBV13	TRBJ2-3	TRBD1	CASSDRAGWTDTQYF	TGTGCCAGCAGCGACAGGGCAGGATGGACAGATACGCAGTATTTT
.	TRBV19	TRBJ2-2	TRBD1	CASSGRTGVSGELFF	TGTGCCAGTAGTGGCAGGACAGGGGTGTCCGGGGAGCTGTTTTTT
few	TRBV9	TRBJ1-5	.	CASSASGFNQPQHF	TGTGCCAGCAGCGCCTCAGGGTTCAATCAGCCCCAGCATTTT
.	TRBV13	TRBJ1-2	.	CASSSGGQDPNYGYTF	TGTGCCAGCAGCTCGGGGGGTCAGGATCCCAACTATGGCTACACCTTC
.	TRBV2	TRBJ2-7	.	CASTGPINRDEQYF	TGTGCCAGCACGGGTCCGATAAACAGGGACGAGCAGTACTTC
.	TRBV7-9	TRBJ2-1	.	CASSPEATLLYNEQFF	TGTGCCAGCAGCCCCGAGGCGACCCTCCTATACAATGAGCAGTTCTTC
.	TRBV7-8	TRBJ2-7	TRBD1	CASSLVAGQGAYEQYF	TGTGCCAGCAGCTTAGTGGCGGGACAGGGAGCGTACGAGCAGTACTTC
.	TRBV9	TRBJ1-5	.	CASSVGGDSNQPQHF	TGTGCCAGCAGCGTAGGGGGGGACAGCAATCAGCCCCAGCATTTT
once	TRBV7-8	TRBJ1-1	.	CASSLTETGNTEAFF	TGTGCCAGCAGCTTAACCGAGACAGGGAACACTGAAGCTTTCTTT
.	TRBV29-1	TRBJ2-7	TRBD2	CSARLAGAYEQYF	TGCAGCGCCCGACTAGCGGGGGCCTACGAGCAGTACTTC
once	TRBV9	TRBJ2-3	.	CASSLLQGGTDTQYF	TGTGCCAGCAGCCTCCTACAGGGTGGCACAGATACGCAGTATTTT